One sample yielded the 24 T cell receptor beta chains listed below, sequenced in a study of blood T cells in healthy people across ages. A sample-barcoded 5' primer and a J-beta primer mix were used in a second PCR of about 7 to 12 cycles. TCRdb recomputed calls from the 5' RACE reads with MiXCR, one row per CDR3 protein. The sample contains about 800,000 distinct CDR3 sequences, 20% to 25% of which appear only once. These same data were also listed under a study on T cells of mothers and their children.

Material: blood. These receptor sequences come from a boy aged 5-17 years in good health.

This clonotype has only a few counts. This rearrangement joins TRBV9 to TRBJ1-6, with TRBD1 as a possible D gene (6 bases). CDR1 is SGDLS and CDR2 is YYNGEE in the germline V gene. The CDR3 consists of 15 residues. With 0 bases removed from V and 9 bases from J, the gap between germline ends came to 13 bases. DNA of the CDR3: TGTGCCAGCAGCGTAGATGTGGGACATGGTTCACCCCTCCACTTT. Amino acids: CASSVDVGHGSPLHF.

This clonotype was counted only a few times. J is TRBJ2-1 and V is TRBV29-1; D remains ambiguous. Near its end, the DNA agrees better with TRBJ2-7, so the J call may be wrong. Per the germline V gene, CDR1 is SQVTM and CDR2 is ANQGSEA. The CDR3 totals 15 residues. The CDR3 sequence is CSVEGAPHETYEQYF. CDR3 DNA sequence: TGCAGCGTTGAAGGGGCCCCACATGAAACCTACGAGCAGTACTTC.

V is TRBV6-1 and J is TRBJ2-5; a possible D gene is TRBD1 (5 bases). Germline values: CDR1 MNHNS, CDR2 SASEGT. CDR3 length equals 14 residues. With 0 bases removed from V and 6 bases from J, the gap between germline ends came to 11 bases. This chain's CDR3 is CASSEARRAKTQYF. CDR3 DNA: TGTGCCAGCAGTGAAGCCCGCAGGGCGAAGACCCAGTACTTC.

This clonotype was seen more than once but under ten times. The chain carries TRBV7-2 and TRBJ2-7; 8 bases match TRBD1. With V trimmed by 4 bases and J by 2 bases, 4 bases remained unmatched. In germline, CDR1 is SGHTA, CDR2 FQGNSA. The CDR3 is made up of 14 amino acids. The CDR3 spells CASSSQGQAYEQYF. The DNA of the CDR3 is TGTGCCAGCAGCTCCCAGGGACAGGCCTACGAGCAGTACTTC.

The chain carries TRBV19 and TRBJ1-2, with 8 bases matching TRBD1. This CDR3 spans 13 amino acids. Per germline, CDR1 LNHDA and CDR2 SQIVND (reference sequence). With V trimmed by 6 bases and J by 4 bases, 4 bases remained unmatched. CDR3 loop: CASRDTGGYGYTF. CDR3 in DNA: TGTGCCAGTAGAGACACAGGGGGCTATGGCTACACCTTC.

For the CDR3, the DNA is TGTGCCAGCAGCCAGGCAGGGGGCGCATCAGATACGCAGTATTTT. Translating gives CASSQAGGASDTQYF. V gene TRBV7-3 combines with J gene TRBJ2-3, with 8 bases fitting TRBD1. The J segment lost 4 bases and the V segment lost 5 bases, leaving 8 bases of the junction unmatched. The CDR3 length is 15 residues. CDR1 and CDR2 (germline): SGHTA, FQGTGA.

The chain combines TRBV2 with TRBJ2-1; 7 bases fit TRBD1. This CDR3 region has 15 residues. The trim removed 5 bases at V and 6 bases at J, leaving 10 bases unmatched. Germline CDR1 reads SNHLY; CDR2 reads FYNNEI. The CDR3 nucleotides read TGTGCCAGCAGTCGTATGAGACAGGGCGGCAATGAGCAGTTCTTC. Residues: CASSRMRQGGNEQFF.

This clonotype occurred a few times. The chain recombines TRBV27 with TRBJ2-3, with 7 bases that match TRBD1. Germline CDR1 and CDR2: MNHEY and SMNVEV (reference sequence). The CDR3 has 14 residues. V lost 4 bases, J lost 2 bases, and 3 bases stayed unmatched. The CDR3 protein is CASSWGTDTDTQYF. DNA for the CDR3: TGTGCCAGCAGTTGGGGGACAGACACAGATACGCAGTATTTT.

The chain is built from TRBV30 and TRBJ1-4; D not certain. CDR1 is GTSNPN and CDR2 is SVGIG in the germline V gene (reference sequence). This CDR3 has 13 amino acids. Trimming removed 3 bases at V and 4 bases at J, with 9 bases between. CDR3: CAWRTSGNEKLFF. CDR3 DNA sequence: TGTGCCTGGAGGACCAGTGGTAATGAAAAACTGTTTTTT.

Comments on this clonotype: A junction boundary mismatches the germline segment, possibly from a read error. The J gene is TRBJ2-2, the V gene TRBV15, with unresolved D. Per the germline V gene, CDR1 is LNHNV and CDR2 is YYDKDF (reference sequence). The CDR3 length is 15 residues. CDR3 in amino acids: CATSRDVHNTEELFF. The CDR3 bases are TGTGCCACCAGCAGAGACGTCCACAACACCGAGGAGCTGTTTTTT.

A few counts support this clonotype. V and J are TRBV3-1 and TRBJ1-2; 9 bases line up with TRBD1. V lost 4 bases to trimming and J lost 8 bases; unmatched junction nucleotides: 11. CDR3 length: 15 residues. Germline lookup yields CDR1 LGHDT and CDR2 YNNKEL (reference sequence). The CDR3, as DNA: TGTGCCAGCAGCCTTCCGGACAGGGGAAGAGAGGGCTACACCTTC. Amino acids: CASSLPDRGREGYTF. Full variable domain (outside the CDR3, taken from reference TRBV3-1 and TRBJ1-2): DTAVSQTPKYLVTQMGNDKSIKCEQNLGHDTMYWYKQDSKKFLKIMFSYNNKELIINETVPNRFSPKSPDKAHLNLHINSLELGDSAVYFCASSLPDRGREGYTFGSGTRLTVV.

The V call is TRBV7-9, the J call TRBJ2-1; D not certain. V was cut by 2 bases and J by 6 bases, with 11 bases left in between. This CDR3 contains 14 residues. CDR1 and CDR2 from the germline V gene are SEHNR and FQNEAQ (reference sequence). CDR3 DNA sequence: TGTGCCAGCAGCTTATACGGCAGCTCCAATGAGCAGTTCTTC. Protein product: CASSLYGSSNEQFF.

V and J are TRBV20-1 and TRBJ2-3, with 15 bases identical to TRBD2. V shed 0 bases and J 8 bases; nucleotides not matched to a gene: 18. The CDR3 extends over 20 amino acids. CDR1 and CDR2 (germline): DFQATT, SNEGSKA (reference sequence). The CDR3 here is CSARDPGTSGRRGRFGTQYF. The CDR3 DNA is TGCAGTGCTAGAGACCCTGGGACTAGCGGGAGGAGGGGACGATTCGGTACGCAGTATTTT.

This clonotype was detected only a few times. The chain links TRBV20-1 to TRBJ2-2; D is possibly TRBD2 (6 bases). The CDR3 runs to 13 residues. V was clipped by 0 bases and J by 7 bases, with 9 bases between them. The germline CDR1 and CDR2 sequences are DFQATT and SNEGSKA (reference sequence). DNA of the CDR3: TGCAGTGCTAGAGAGGGGGGTAACGGGGAGCTGTTTTTT. Translating gives CSAREGGNGELFF.

This clonotype appeared a few times. The V gene is TRBV20-1, the J gene TRBJ1-2, with D possibly matching TRBD1 (6 bases). This CDR3 is 14 amino acids long. V lost 5 bases to trimming and J lost 4 bases, with 17 bases between them. CDR1 DFQATT and CDR2 SNEGSKA come from the germline V gene (reference sequence). The CDR3 region is CSAPGTMKGYGYTF. The CDR3 DNA follows: TGCAGTGCTCCCGGGACAATGAAGGGCTATGGCTACACCTTC.

This clonotype was seen a handful of times. The chain employs TRBV28 and TRBJ2-5; 10 bases match TRBD1. CDR3 size: 14 residues. Per the germline V gene, CDR1 is MDHEN and CDR2 is SYDVKM. The trim removed 6 bases at V and 5 bases at J, leaving 6 bases unmatched. Written as DNA, the CDR3 is TGTGCCAGCAGACTGACAGGGGGCGGTGAGACCCAGTACTTC. This encodes CASRLTGGGETQYF.

A remark on this clonotype: Sequence at one end of the junction differs from germline and may be a read error. V usage is TRBV10-2 and J usage is TRBJ2-3, with 9 bases identical to TRBD2. The CDR3 extends over 15 amino acids. The germline V gene has CDR1 WSHSY and CDR2 SAAADI. The CDR3 sequence is CASGDRSSGVDTQYF. In DNA, the CDR3 is TGCGCCAGCGGTGATCGGTCTAGCGGGGTGGATACGCAGTATTTT.

This clonotype was counted only a few times. The chain joins TRBV6-2 or TRBV6-3 to TRBJ2-7; D unclear. V dropped 2 bases and J dropped 0 bases, with 8 bases sitting between them. Per germline, CDR1 MNHEY and CDR2 SVGEGT. This CDR3 is built from 14 residues. CDR3 residues: CASSYDATSYEQYF. The DNA for the CDR3 is TGTGCCAGCAGTTACGACGCTACCTCCTACGAGCAGTACTTC.

This clonotype was found a few times. A much larger clone is a single base away; this may be a read error. The rearrangement joins TRBV4-3 to TRBJ2-5; D is perhaps TRBD2 (5 bases). Germline V CDR1 and CDR2: LGHNA, YSLEER. This CDR3 has 12 residues. In nucleotides, the CDR3 is TGCGCCAGCAGCCAAGATGGGGAGACCCGGTACTTC. Translating gives CASSQDGETRYF.

V and J are TRBV10-3 and TRBJ2-3, with D maybe TRBD2 (6 bases). The CDR3 is 16 residues long. CDR1 is ENHRY, CDR2 SYGVKD, per germline. Trimming shortened V by 9 bases and J by 0 bases, and 19 bases separated the two germline ends. In DNA, the CDR3 is TGTGCCATTAACGGAGGGGCTGCCTCTAGCACAGATACGCAGTATTTT. Protein product: CAINGGAASSTDTQYF.

This clonotype turned up a few times. The chain is built from TRBV20-1 and TRBJ2-1, with D tentatively TRBD2 (5 bases). Germline loops: CDR1 DFQATT, CDR2 SNEGSKA (reference sequence). Trimming cost V 2 bases and J 1 base, with 15 bases left between them. The length of the CDR3 is 16 residues. The CDR3 spells CSARPPLLGSYNEQFF. CDR3 sequence (DNA): TGCAGTGCTAGACCTCCCCTACTAGGTTCCTACAATGAGCAGTTCTTC.

The rearrangement uses TRBV24-1 and TRBJ2-2; D remains unclear. Germline CDR1 reads KGHDR; CDR2 reads SFDVKD. The CDR3 loop spans 16 amino acids. Trimming took 4 bases from V and 1 from J, leaving 12 bases between them. The CDR3 region has the DNA TGTGCCACCAGTGACAATCAGGTGGGGAACACCGGGGAGCTGTTTTTT. As protein: CATSDNQVGNTGELFF.

This clonotype was picked up a small number of times. The final CDR3 position lacks the conserved phenylalanine or tryptophan, pointing to a likely read error. The DNA is left out, because the CDR3 cannot be placed on it with certainty; the CDR3 is given as TCRdb lists it. The V call is TRBV20-1, the J call TRBJ2-5; TRBD2 is the table's D call, not checked against the DNA. The germline V gene encodes CDR1 DFQATT and CDR2 SNEGSKA (reference sequence). The CDR3 comprises 14 residues, both ends counted. The chain's CDR3 is CSAGDPAYGGLASV.

This clonotype was seen more than once but under ten times. The gene calls are TRBV7-9 and TRBJ2-2; 12 bases fit TRBD2. V trimming: 6 bases; J trimming: 6 bases; junction bases outside the gene matches: 8. Germline CDR1 is SEHNR and CDR2 is FQNEAQ (reference sequence). The CDR3 is 16 residues long. The CDR3 DNA reads as TGTGCCAGCAGGCCAAGGACTAGCGGGAATGCCGGGGAGCTGTTTTTT. Its protein product is CASRPRTSGNAGELFF.